Listed below are T cell receptor beta chains from one sample, sequenced in a study of T cell responses to AZD1222 COVID-19 vaccine. The protocol was immunoSEQ multiplex PCR, while the TCRdb copy is restricted to in-frame clones and leaves out a portion. The data contain around 99,000 clones, about 89% of them singletons. Specimen: peripheral blood, collected on day 0 of AZD1222 vaccination. The source is an adult in good health. Each CDR3 is given with its conserved first and last residue. D genes are given only for firm matches. A clone size is listed for some rows: how often the clone was seen (once, few, many), or a class if it is expanded.

TRBJ1-1,NA,TRBV5-6,NA,TGTGCCAGCAGCAGGGGCAGTATGAACACTGAAGCTTTCTTT,CASSRGSMNTEAFF
TRBJ2-7,NA,TRBV19,NA,TGTGCCAGTATGGACAGCTCCCACTACGAGCAGTACTTC,CASMDSSHYEQYF
TRBJ2-1,NA,TRBV27,NA,TGTGCCAGCAGTTTAAGGTTTCGGAGCAGGCACAATGAGCAGTTCTTC,CASSLRFRSRHNEQFF
TRBJ1-2,TRBD1,TRBV18,NA,TGTGCCAGCTCACAGGGACAGTTCTATGGCTACACCTTC,CASSQGQFYGYTF
TRBJ1-5,NA,TRBV28,NA,TGTGCCAGCAGTTTAACGGGGGCCCTCGTGCATCAGCCCCAGCATTTT,CASSLTGALVHQPQHF
TRBJ2-7,TRBD2,TRBV7-2,once,TGTGCCAGCAGACCTCATAGCGGGAGCTCCTACGAGCAGTACTTC,CASRPHSGSSYEQYF
TRBJ2-7,TRBD2,TRBV28,NA,TGTGCCAGCAGCCTCTTCGACACTCCGGGACTAGCGGTTTACGAGCAGTACTTC,CASSLFDTPGLAVYEQYF
TRBJ1-2,TRBD1,TRBV27,NA,TGTGCCAGCAGTTTAGGGGGACAGGGGAACTATGGCTACACCTTC,CASSLGGQGNYGYTF
TRBJ1-5,NA,TRBV5-8,NA,TGTGCCAGCATCGAGTATAGCAATCAGCCCCAGCATTTT,CASIEYSNQPQHF
TRBJ1-1,NA,TRBV7-2,once,TGTGCCAGCAGCCTCTCTGGAGGGGGGCGAAGGGACACTGAAGCTTTCTTT,CASSLSGGGRRDTEAFF
TRBJ1-2,NA,TRBV28,NA,TGTGCCAGCAGTTTTCGTGGCTACACCTTC,CASSFRGYTF